The next 17 T cell receptor beta chains were all read from a single sample in a study of T cell changes during pregnancy in multiple sclerosis. Clones were sequenced by immunoSEQ multiplex PCR, and TCRdb holds only the in-frame ones, with some missing. The sample contains roughly 100,000 clones, roughly 90% of which appear only once. Sequencing used peripheral blood, obtained after pregnancy. These receptors originate from a female donor with multiple sclerosis, enrolled in a pregnancy study.

This clone was counted only a few times. The chain carries TRBV30 and TRBJ1-1, with 7 bases aligning to TRBD1. Unmatched junction bases numbered 19, after V lost 3 bases and J lost 6 bases. Germline assignment: CDR1 GTSNPN and CDR2 SVGIG (reference sequence). This CDR3 is built from 17 residues. In DNA form, the CDR3 reads TGTGCCTGGAGAGAACAGGGGATTCTTTCTATTTGGGCTGAAGCTTTCTTT. Translation: CAWREQGILSIWAEAFF.

J is TRBJ2-1 and V is TRBV7-2; 10 nucleotides agree with TRBD2. The CDR3 sequence is 13 residues long. Germline loops: CDR1 SGHTA, CDR2 FQGNSA. J gave up 7 bases and V 4 bases, and 1 base lay outside the gene matches. The CDR3 DNA is TGTGCCAGCAGCTCGACTAGCGGGAATGAGCAGTTCTTC. This gives the protein CASSSTSGNEQFF.

This clone was seen once. The rearrangement joins TRBV7-8 to TRBJ2-5; D uncertain. Trimming shortened V by 0 bases and J by 9 bases, and 14 bases separated the two germline ends. Germline V gene data show CDR1 as SGHVS and CDR2 as FQNEAQ. CDR3 size: 14 residues. CDR3 sequence: CASSLAPAGQAQYF. CDR3 coding DNA: TGTGCCAGCAGCTTAGCCCCCGCTGGGCAGGCCCAGTACTTC.

The chain recombines TRBV2 with TRBJ1-1, with 9 bases aligning to TRBD1. Germline lookup yields CDR1 SNHLY and CDR2 FYNNEI. This CDR3 has 15 amino acids. V gave up 6 bases and J gave up 4 bases; unmatched junction bases: 9. The CDR3 nucleotides are TGTGCCAGCAGGGGGGACAGGGTGGGGGGCACTGAAGCTTTCTTT. Protein: CASRGDRVGGTEAFF.

The chain couples TRBV11-2 to TRBJ2-7; unclear D gene. Germline V lookup: CDR1 SGHAT, CDR2 FQNNGV. Trimming took off 4 bases at V and 7 bases at J, with 11 bases between the two ends. This CDR3 is 12 amino acids long. The CDR3 DNA sequence: TGTGCCAGCAGCTCCCCCTTTTTGGAGCAGTACTTC. This encodes CASSSPFLEQYF.

The rearrangement links TRBV7-2 to TRBJ1-5; the match to TRBD1 covers 8 bases. Germline V CDR1 and CDR2: SGHTA, FQGNSA. The trim removed 3 bases at V and 6 bases at J, leaving 7 bases unmatched. The CDR3 has 15 residues. The CDR3 nucleotides are TGTGCCAGCAGCTTCCGGACAGGGACGGTTCAGCCCCAGCATTTT. Its protein product is CASSFRTGTVQPQHF.

This clone was recorded once. The chain combines TRBV28 with TRBJ1-6; no firm D call. The germline V gene has CDR1 MDHEN and CDR2 SYDVKM. CDR3 size: 12 residues. V was pared by 7 bases and J by 1 base, with 2 bases between. CDR3 DNA: TGTGCCAGCACGTCCTATAATTCACCCCTCCACTTT. Amino acid sequence: CASTSYNSPLHF.

This chain links TRBV5-1 with TRBJ2-7; 9 nucleotides align to TRBD1. Germline V gene sequence: CDR1 SGHRS, CDR2 YFSETQ. Losses at the gene ends were 0 bases for V and 6 bases for J; bases not matched to a gene: 7. The CDR3 length is 15 residues. CDR3 DNA: TGCGCCAGCAGCTTGGAGGGACAGGGAAGTGCCGAGCAGTACTTC. Its protein is CASSLEGQGSAEQYF.

The chain carries TRBV5-4 and TRBJ1-6; 11 positions agree with TRBD1. This CDR3 has 17 residues. V lost 4 bases, J lost 5 bases, and 8 bases stayed unmatched. The germline CDR1 and CDR2 sequences are SGHNT and YYREEE (reference sequence). CDR3 sequence reads: CASSGWDRGGDNSPLHF. The CDR3 DNA reads TGTGCCAGCAGCGGATGGGACAGGGGGGGGGATAATTCACCCCTCCACTTT.

The chain recombines TRBV6-5 with TRBJ2-1, with D possibly TRBD2 on 6 matching bases. This CDR3 has 15 amino acids. Germline V gives CDR1 MNHEY, CDR2 SVGAGI. Deletions cut 5 bases from V and 7 bases from J, with 18 bases between. The CDR3 DNA follows: TGTGCCAGCAGTAGGGTTGGGGAGGTAGGGAATGAGCAGTTCTTC. Its protein product is CASSRVGEVGNEQFF.

A note on this clone: Additional DNA sequences in this sample encode the identical CDR3. The chain links TRBV30 to TRBJ2-5, with D unclear. CDR3 length equals 12 residues. The V end lost 1 base, the J end lost 4 bases, and 7 bases lay between the germline ends. Germline V gene data show CDR1 as GTSNPN and CDR2 as SVGIG (reference sequence). Here the CDR3 DNA reads TGTGCCTGGAGTGCTGGCGGAGAGACCCAGTACTTC. Protein: CAWSAGGETQYF.

This chain connects TRBV11-1 to TRBJ1-1; TRBD1 aligns across 7 bases. V gave up 4 bases and J gave up 3 bases; unmatched junction bases: 8. CDR1 and CDR2 (germline): SGHAT, FQDESV (reference sequence). The CDR3 covers 15 residues. In nucleotides, the CDR3 is TGTGCCAGCAGCTCCGGACAGGTATATGACACTGAAGCTTTCTTT. It yields the protein CASSSGQVYDTEAFF. Supplemented by reference TRBV11-1 and TRBJ1-1, the full variable domain reads EAEVAQSPRYKITEKSQAVAFWCDPISGHATLYWYRQILGQGPELLVQFQDESVVDDSQLPKDRFSAERLKGVDSTLKIQPAELGDSAMYLCASSSGQVYDTEAFFGQGTRLTVV.

V gene TRBV5-6 combines with J gene TRBJ1-4; 9 nucleotides line up with TRBD1. There are 16 residues in the CDR3. Trimming removed 3 bases from V and 8 bases from J; junction bases left unmatched: 11. Germline assignment: CDR1 SGHDT and CDR2 YYEEEE. The CDR3 reads CASSSKKTGGREKLFF. The CDR3 coding sequence is TGTGCCAGCAGCTCTAAAAAAACAGGGGGCAGGGAAAAACTGTTTTTT.

The rearrangement uses TRBV5-4 and TRBJ1-1; TRBD1 might be the D (5 bases). V was cut by 4 bases and J by 1 base, with 11 bases left in between. Germline-derived CDR1 and CDR2 are SGHNT and YYREEE (reference sequence). CDR3 length: 14 residues. The CDR3: CASSLPGENTEAFF. The CDR3 DNA reads as TGTGCCAGCAGCCTACCGGGGGAGAACACTGAAGCTTTCTTT.

V gene TRBV6-1 combines with J gene TRBJ2-2, with TRBD2 matching 7 bases. The junction had 4 bases not matched to a gene; V was cut back by 3 bases and J by 3 bases. The CDR3 spans 15 residues. The germline V gene has CDR1 MNHNS and CDR2 SASEGT. For the CDR3, the DNA is TGTGCCAGCAGTGATGGAAGCGGGGACACCGGGGAGCTGTTTTTT. It is translated as CASSDGSGDTGELFF.

The chain uses TRBV30 and TRBJ2-1; a weak D match, TRBD2 (6 bases). The CDR3 contains 11 residues. V was cut by 6 bases and J by 10 bases, with 13 bases left in between. Germline CDR1 reads GTSNPN; CDR2 reads SVGIG (reference sequence). The CDR3 coding sequence is TGTGCCTGCAGCCGGAGGGGAGAGCAGTTCTTC. It yields the protein CACSRRGEQFF.

The chain links TRBV10-2 to TRBJ2-3, with 12 bases that match TRBD2. This CDR3 contains 15 residues. V dropped 7 bases and J dropped 6; count of bases not matched to a gene: 8. The germline V gene has CDR1 WSHSY and CDR2 SAAADI. CDR3 amino acids: CASTTLAGGLDTQYF. The CDR3 nucleotides read TGCGCCAGCACCACACTAGCGGGAGGTTTGGATACGCAGTATTTT.